This record concerns one T cell receptor beta chain sequence. Its specificity is not known. This record comes from a study of cytomegalovirus exposure and HLA in healthy donors. Broader study findings: Per published reports, the classifier diagnosed cytomegalovirus status with high specificity and sensitivity.

TCRdb's table, derived via immunoSEQ multiplex PCR, lists solely in-frame clones and lacks some. This table holds approximately 82,000 clones, 85% to 95% found once. The CDR3 runs to 13 residues. The germline V gene has CDR1 MNHEY and CDR2 SVGAGI. V shed 6 bases, J shed 7 bases, and the junction held 2 bases outside the gene matches. The chain combines TRBV6-5 with TRBJ1-5; TRBD1 matches 11 bases. This receptor was taken from a man in his late teens or twenties in good health and CMV-seronegative. The sample consisted of PBMCs. The CDR3 reads CASRGQGGQPQHF. Written as DNA, the CDR3 is TGTGCCAGCAGGGGACAGGGGGGACAGCCCCAGCATTTT.